Sequencing of this T cell receptor (beta chain) was carried out in a study of OX40 agonist ivuxolimab in advanced cancers. General notes on the study: Ivuxolimab was a fully human IgG2 agonistic monoclonal antibody targeting the costimulatory receptor OX40 (CD134). Three dose-escalation patients achieved partial responses, one with hepatocellular carcinoma and two with cutaneous melanoma. Among the roughly 50 dose-escalation patients, 19 had hepatocellular carcinoma, about 15 melanoma, 9 renal cell carcinoma and 9 head and neck cancer. Peripheral TCRbeta sequencing aimed to test whether ivuxolimab altered TCR sequence diversity and caused clonal T-cell expansion. The paper describes the monotherapy dose-escalation part (N = 52 patients) of the phase I trial of ivuxolimab. Intravenous ivuxolimab was administered to patients every 2 weeks at six dose levels: 0.01, 0.1, 0.3, 1.5, 3 and 10 mg/kg. In the dose-escalation cohort, 75% to 90% of patients were male, and the mean age was roughly 56 years with a range of roughly 20 to 85. Prior anti-PD-1, anti-PD-L1 or anti-CTLA-4 therapy was permitted, and roughly two fifths of dose-escalation patients had received checkpoint inhibitors. Summary of the overall study and its limitations: After ivuxolimab, CD8+ T cells had more expanded clones than CD4+ T cells on average. Partial responders in the 0.1-3.0 mg/kg groups had among the lowest normalized peripheral clonal expansion, especially among CD8+ T cells. At doses of 0.1 to 3.0 mg/kg, clonal expansion of both CD4+ and CD8+ blood T cells was observed from baseline to week 6. Which antigens the clonally expanded peripheral T cells were specific for was not determined. Low levels of normalized T-cell clonal expansion were also seen in some patients who did not respond.

Between the V and J ends, shortened by 5 bases and 4 bases respectively, the junction contains 13 bases. Sequences SGHTA (CDR1) and FQGNSA (CDR2) are obtained from the germline V gene. The CDR3 runs 14 residues from the cysteine to the phenylalanine. The entry retains the CDR3 DNA only, 42 bases that are in frame from base 1. The trial excluded patients who had a history of autoimmune disease or were on systemic immunosuppression. Peripheral blood for TCR sequencing was collected from all dose cohorts at baseline, on cycle 4 day 1, and on cycle 7 day 1. The samples were drawn from a first-in-human, open-label, multicenter phase I dose-escalation trial of ivuxolimab. Adults with locally advanced or metastatic melanoma, renal cell carcinoma, hepatocellular carcinoma or head and neck squamous cell carcinoma were enrolled in the trial. Before TCR sequencing, CD4+ and CD8+ T cells were separately sorted from peripheral blood.

For sequencing of the TCRbeta CDR3 region, genomic DNA was extracted from the sorted cells. TCRbeta CDR3 regions were sequenced using the immunoSEQ Assay. TCRdb holds this immuneACCESS table with in-frame rearrangements only. Some clones are missing; in checked studies, unresolved V genes explain under half, and the rest has no known cause. This sample gives some 100,000 clones in total; about nine tenths of them show up just once. Approximately 0.3% of the sample belongs to the ten largest clones. Concerning this clone itself: Its target antigen remains unknown. Per-base quality was not reported, and no clone a single base away is much larger than it.

The chain is encoded by TRBV7-2 joined to TRBJ2-3; confidence is insufficient to name the D gene. The TCR sequence derives from an adult with an advanced solid tumor such as melanoma, head and neck, liver or kidney cancer. Material: CD4+ or CD8+ T cells sorted from blood, obtained in a trial of the OX40 agonist ivuxolimab. The DNA reads as follows: TGTGCCAGCAGCCGCAACCAGTGGGCAGATACGCAGTATTTT. The resulting protein is CASSRNQWADTQYF.